This record concerns one TCR beta chain sequence. Its cognate antigen is unknown. Trimming cost V 5 bases and J 4 bases, with 8 bases left between them. CDR1 is MGHRA, CDR2 YSYEKL, per germline. The CDR3 is 12 residues long. The entry originates in a study of cytomegalovirus exposure and HLA in healthy donors. Background on the study: Around 80 million unique TCR sequences came from HLA-typed donors in an early release.

The PCR contained 60 Vbeta and 13 Jbeta primers. This table comes from immunoSEQ multiplex PCR, and its TCRdb copy is limited to in-frame clones, with some not included. The repertoire holds 120,000 or so clones, with 76% as singletons. Findings of the study overall: HLA alleles showed associations with some 17,000 TCR beta sequences in a later analysis, at a 0.05 false discovery rate.

The V and J genes are TRBV4-1 and TRBJ1-1; tentatively, D is TRBD1 (5 bases). The specimen was PBMCs. The clonotype comes from a young man in good health and CMV-seropositive. The CDR3 loop reads CASSVGGTEAFF. CDR3 nucleotides: TGCGCCAGCAGCGTCGGGGGCACTGAAGCTTTCTTT.